Shown below are 14 T cell receptor beta chains from a single sample sequenced in a study of T cells in Graves' hyperthyroidism and ophthalmopathy. The source material, RNA transcripts, was used to amplify TCR beta CDR3 regions. In the first-round RT-PCR of the TCR CDR3, the HTBI primer set was used. TCRdb re-derived calls from the multiplex PCR reads in MiXCR, one entry per CDR3 protein. Of about 560,000 distinct CDR3 sequences in the sample, roughly 46% are singletons; the top ten hold roughly 8.2%. Source material: peripheral blood or thyroid tissue (not recorded which). These receptors originate from a young woman with Graves' hyperthyroidism.

V gene TRBV7-2 combines with J gene TRBJ2-7; D not resolved. The CDR3 is 15 amino acids. CDR1 and CDR2 (germline): SGHTA, FQGNSA. V lost 6 bases and J 3 bases, leaving 18 bases between the germline ends. The CDR3 bases are TGTGCCAGCAGTTACTTGGGTGGGGATAACTACGAGCAGTACTTC. Amino acids: CASSYLGGDNYEQYF.

Turning to this clonotype: An end of the junction does not agree with germline; a read error may underlie this. The chain is built from TRBV29-1 and TRBJ2-7; 8 bases are shared with TRBD2. Germline CDR1 is SQVTM and CDR2 is ANQGSEA. CDR3 size: 13 residues. CDR3 DNA sequence: TGCAACGTTGACAGCGGGAGCCTTTACGAGCAGTACTTC. Its translation: CNVDSGSLYEQYF.

This clonotype occurred a few times. The rearrangement uses TRBV20-1 and TRBJ1-5, with a tentative D call TRBD1 (5 bases). The CDR3 is made up of 11 amino acids. Germline V CDR1 and CDR2: DFQATT, SNEGSKA (reference sequence). Trimming took off 5 bases at V and 11 bases at J, with 13 bases between the two ends. CDR3 protein: CSAHQGGAQHF. The DNA for the CDR3 is TGCAGTGCTCACCAGGGAGGGGCCCAGCATTTT.

This clonotype has only a few counts. This chain connects TRBV6-5 to TRBJ1-6; 9 bases map to TRBD1. With V trimmed by 1 base and J by 11 bases, 9 bases remained unmatched. The germline V gene encodes CDR1 MNHEY and CDR2 SVGAGI. The CDR3 is 16 residues long. CDR3 DNA: TGTGCCAGCAGTTACTTAGGACAGGGGATGTTTGCACCCCTCCACTTT. Residues: CASSYLGQGMFAPLHF.

This clonotype counts as medium-sized (0.01 to 0.1%). The chain has TRBV15 and TRBJ2-6; D gene uncertain. Trimming cost V 0 bases and J 3 bases, with 9 bases left between them. The germline CDR1 and CDR2 sequences are LNHNV and YYDKDF (reference sequence). This CDR3 is 16 amino acids long. The CDR3 loop is CATSRDGRSGANVLTF. CDR3 nucleotide sequence: TGTGCCACCAGCAGAGATGGGCGTAGTGGGGCCAACGTCCTGACTTTC.

The gene calls are TRBV11-2 and TRBJ2-7; TRBD1 agrees at 7 bases. The CDR3 sequence is 14 residues long. Unmatched junction bases numbered 9, after V lost 5 bases and J lost 5 bases. Looked up from germline, CDR1 is SGHAT and CDR2 is FQNNGV. The CDR3 DNA reads as TGTGCCAGCAGCCCCAGGACAGGTTCGGACGAGCAGTACTTC. Its translation is CASSPRTGSDEQYF.

This clonotype showed up just a few times. The chain couples TRBV7-9 to TRBJ1-4, with D unclear. Germline assignment: CDR1 SEHNR and CDR2 FQNEAQ (reference sequence). The CDR3 contains 14 residues. Trimming shortened V by 5 bases and J by 6 bases, and 13 bases separated the two germline ends. The DNA for the CDR3 is TGTGCCAGCAGCGACGGGTCTACCTATGAAAAACTGTTTTTT. This codes for CASSDGSTYEKLFF.

J is TRBJ1-1 and V is TRBV10-3; the D gene is possibly TRBD1 (6 bases). This CDR3 is 15 amino acids long. Germline V gene data show CDR1 as ENHRY and CDR2 as SYGVKD. V lost 3 bases to trimming and J lost 1 base, with 12 bases between them. The CDR3 DNA reads as TGTGCCATCAGTGATCACAGGGTAGAGAACACTGAAGCTTTCTTT. Protein product: CAISDHRVENTEAFF.

As concerns this clonotype: A junction boundary mismatches the germline segment, possibly from a read error. The CDR3 protein is CSVVRETEAF. The CDR3, as DNA: TGCAGCGTTGTCAGAGAGACTGAAGCTTTC. V gene TRBV29-1 combines with J gene TRBJ2-6; unclear D gene. This CDR3 is 10 amino acids long. CDR1 SQVTM and CDR2 ANQGSEA come from the germline V gene.

This clonotype showed up just once. A much bigger clone sits one base away, suggesting this may be a read error. V usage is TRBV7-9 and J usage is TRBJ1-2; the D gene is possibly TRBD1 (5 bases). The germline V gene has CDR1 SEHNR and CDR2 FQNEAQ (reference sequence). The CDR3 loop spans 13 amino acids. CDR3 region: CASSRGTDYGCTF. CDR3 DNA sequence: TGTGCCAGCAGCCGCGGGACGGACTATGGCTGCACCTTC.

This clonotype has a handful of counts. The chain employs TRBV29-1 and TRBJ2-7, with D unclear. Germline-derived CDR1 and CDR2 are SQVTM and ANQGSEA. The CDR3 is made up of 12 amino acids. V lost 2 bases, J lost 0 bases, and 5 bases lay in between. The chain's CDR3 is CSVESNSYEQYF. In DNA, the CDR3 is TGCAGCGTTGAAAGCAACTCCTACGAGCAGTACTTC.

The CDR3, as DNA: TGTGCCAGCAGCTTAGCGGCGGTAGGGACAGATGAAAAACTGTTTTTT. Its protein is CASSLAAVGTDEKLFF. This chain connects TRBV7-4 to TRBJ1-4; 7 nucleotides align to TRBD1. J was trimmed by 6 bases and V by 0 bases; bases with no gene match: 7. The CDR3 runs 16 residues. Germline values: CDR1 SGHVT, CDR2 SQSDAQ.

Remarks on this clonotype: This CDR3 is missing its conserved last phenylalanine or tryptophan, likely due to a read error. The DNA is omitted, as the CDR3 cannot be located on it reliably, and the CDR3 follows TCRdb's listing. This chain links TRBV7-9 with TRBJ2-6; the D call of TRBD2 is as the table states it, not checked on the DNA. The CDR3 region is 10 residues in length, termini included. Per the germline V gene, CDR1 is SEHNR and CDR2 is FQNEAQ (reference sequence). CDR3 loop: CASSSREVGQ.

The CDR3 bases are TGTGCCAGCAGCCGGGAAGACCTTGGAAATAGGGCCAACGTCCTGACTTTC. This translates into CASSREDLGNRANVLTF. The rearrangement links TRBV7-2 to TRBJ2-6; D is possibly TRBD2 (5 bases). Per germline, CDR1 SGHTA and CDR2 FQGNSA. The CDR3 is 17 residues long. The germline V and J ends were trimmed by 5 bases and 5 bases, with 19 bases remaining between them.